Presented here are 23 T cell receptor beta chains from one specimen sequenced in a study of shared clonotypes between healthy human individuals. The table came from immunoSEQ multiplex PCR; TCRdb's copy has only in-frame clones and leaves some out. The sample carries 2 million to 3 million clones, approximately 93% recorded once. The sequenced material came from naive CD4+ T cells from PBMCs. Subset described: CD45RA+ positively selected. These receptors were obtained from a man aged 18 to 29 in good health. Some clones in this sample may be carry-over from other donors' samples.

This clone appeared a single time. The chain carries TRBV28 and TRBJ1-4; 9 bases are a match to TRBD1. Germline V gene lookup returns CDR1 MDHEN and CDR2 SYDVKM. The CDR3 runs to 15 residues. V dropped 6 bases and J dropped 6; count of bases not matched to a gene: 8. CDR3 nucleotide sequence: TGTGCCAGCAGCGAAAACAGGGGGCGGGATGAAAAACTGTTTTTT. Protein: CASSENRGRDEKLFF. Variable domain in full (rest from reference TRBV28 and TRBJ1-4): DVKVTQSSRYLVKRTGEKVFLECVQDMDHENMFWYRQDPGLGLRLIYFSYDVKMKEKGDIPEGYSVSREKKERFSLILESASTNQTSMYLCASSENRGRDEKLFFGSGTQLSVL.

This chain's CDR3 is CASSSPWTTTLTDTQYF. CDR3 nucleotide sequence: TGTGCCAGCAGTTCGCCATGGACTACTACATTGACAGATACGCAGTATTTT. This chain connects TRBV28 to TRBJ2-3; D might be TRBD2 (6 bases). This CDR3 region has 17 residues. Germline loops: CDR1 MDHEN, CDR2 SYDVKM. The ends were cut back, 4 bases at V and 3 bases at J, with 20 bases in the middle.

The J gene is TRBJ2-1, the V gene TRBV5-4, with 11 bases aligning to TRBD2. CDR3 size: 14 residues. The J segment lost 12 bases and the V segment lost 0 bases, leaving 5 bases of the junction unmatched. The germline V gene has CDR1 SGHNT and CDR2 YYREEE (reference sequence). This CDR3 is CASSLALAGGGQFF. The CDR3 region has the DNA TGTGCCAGCAGCTTGGCTCTAGCGGGAGGTGGGCAGTTCTTC.

The J gene is TRBJ2-7, the V gene TRBV19, with 8 bases matching TRBD1. CDR1 is LNHDA and CDR2 is SQIVND in the germline V gene (reference sequence). The CDR3 totals 14 residues. V was pared by 7 bases and J by 6 bases, with 11 bases of the junction left unmatched. This chain's CDR3 is CASTKDRAGSEQYF. The CDR3 nucleotides read TGTGCCAGTACCAAGGACAGGGCCGGGTCCGAGCAGTACTTC.

The rearrangement joins TRBV19 to TRBJ1-1; no clear D. Trimming took off 0 bases at V and 1 base at J, with 6 bases between the two ends. The CDR3 has 14 amino acids. Germline-derived CDR1 and CDR2 are LNHDA and SQIVND (reference sequence). As DNA, the CDR3 is TGTGCCAGTAGTATAGATGGGCGGAACACTGAAGCTTTCTTT. Protein sequence: CASSIDGRNTEAFF.

The chain recombines TRBV28 with TRBJ1-2; 8 positions agree with TRBD1. Germline CDR1 reads MDHEN; CDR2 reads SYDVKM. Trimming took 10 bases from V and 5 from J; bases not matched to a gene: 15. This CDR3 region has 15 residues. The CDR3 DNA is TGTGCCACCTGTTACAGTGCAGGGGGCAGATATGGCTACACCTTC. Residues: CATCYSAGGRYGYTF.

The gene calls are TRBV28 and TRBJ1-2, with no clear D. Trimming removed 7 bases from V and 8 bases from J, with 14 bases in between. CDR3 length: 12 residues. Germline V gene sequence: CDR1 MDHEN, CDR2 SYDVKM. The CDR3 protein is CASTSSGGGYTF. The CDR3 nucleotides read TGTGCCAGCACCTCCTCGGGTGGAGGCTACACCTTC.

The chain is built from TRBV7-9 and TRBJ2-7; possibly TRBD1 for D (5 bases). Germline CDR1 reads SEHNR; CDR2 reads FQNEAQ (reference sequence). Trimming pared 5 bases from V and 0 bases from J, leaving 11 bases between. The CDR3 length is 14 residues. CDR3 loop: CASSPDRFSYEQYF. The CDR3, as DNA: TGTGCCAGCAGCCCCGACAGATTCTCCTACGAGCAGTACTTC.

The CDR3 protein is CASSLEQGYNEQFF. The CDR3 DNA is TGTGCCAGCAGCTTAGAACAGGGGTACAATGAGCAGTTCTTC. The chain is built from TRBV7-2 and TRBJ2-1; the match to TRBD1 covers 7 bases. V lost 1 base to trimming and J lost 4 bases; unmatched junction nucleotides: 1. Germline CDR1 SGHTA, CDR2 FQGNSA. This CDR3 is built from 14 residues. The full variable domain, in which reference TRBV7-2 and TRBJ2-1 provide the parts outside the CDR3, is GAGVSQSPSNKVTEKGKDVELRCDPISGHTALYWYRQSLGQGLEFLIYFQGNSAPDKSGLPSDRFSAERTGGSVSTLTIQRTQQEDSAVYLCASSLEQGYNEQFFGPGTRLTVL.

This chain links TRBV25-1 with TRBJ2-1; D is tentatively TRBD1 or TRBD2 (5 bases each). CDR3 length: 16 residues. V lost 1 base and J lost 0, with 10 bases in between. CDR1 is MGHDK, CDR2 SYGVNS, per germline. The CDR3 loop is CASSELWGSSYNEQFF. The CDR3 bases are TGTGCCAGCAGTGAATTATGGGGGAGCTCCTACAATGAGCAGTTCTTC.

This chain uses TRBV4-3 with TRBJ2-1; D might be TRBD1 (6 bases). Germline CDR1 reads LGHNA; CDR2 reads YSLEER. V lost 1 base and J 7 bases, leaving 8 bases between the germline ends. The CDR3 totals 13 residues. CDR3 loop: CASSQAQGNEQFF. As DNA, the CDR3 is TGCGCCAGCAGCCAAGCCCAGGGGAATGAGCAGTTCTTC.

Only one count was recorded for this clone. This sequence joins TRBV6-5 and TRBJ1-2; D remains ambiguous. The CDR3 is 13 amino acids. The germline V gene has CDR1 MNHEY and CDR2 SVGAGI. The V end lost 7 bases, the J end lost 12 bases, and 21 bases lay between the germline ends. The CDR3 DNA follows: TGTGCCAGCACCTCCCCGGCCACTCTCGCACACACCTTC. It translates to CASTSPATLAHTF.

The V gene is TRBV28, the J gene TRBJ2-1, with D perhaps matching TRBD2 (6 bases). Germline V gene sequence: CDR1 MDHEN, CDR2 SYDVKM. The V and J ends lost 0 bases and 8 bases respectively, with 23 bases between them. The CDR3 is made up of 18 amino acids. DNA of the CDR3: TGTGCCAGCAGTTTATGGGACCCTGGGACTCCCTTTCGCCATGAGCAGTTCTTC. Protein sequence: CASSLWDPGTPFRHEQFF.

The chain employs TRBV6-1 and TRBJ1-5; D might be TRBD1 (5 bases). V lost 6 bases, J lost 7 bases, and 19 bases lay in between. Germline V gene data show CDR1 as MNHNS and CDR2 as SASEGT. This CDR3 spans 15 amino acids. Here the CDR3 reads CASSRSVRDGQPQHF. CDR3 DNA: TGTGCCAGCAGCCGCTCGGTTAGGGACGGACAGCCCCAGCATTTT.

The chain carries TRBV5-1 and TRBJ2-7; TRBD2 matches 11 bases. Germline V lookup: CDR1 SGHRS, CDR2 YFSETQ. With 4 bases clipped from V and 5 bases from J, the junction kept 8 bases outside the gene matches. The CDR3 extends over 15 amino acids. The CDR3 coding sequence is TGCGCCAGCAGCGAAGCTGGGACTAGCGGCCACGAGCAGTACTTC. This translates into CASSEAGTSGHEQYF.

This sequence joins TRBV7-3 and TRBJ2-2; 8 bases align to TRBD1. Germline CDR1 reads SGHTA; CDR2 reads FQGTGA. V gave up 5 bases and J gave up 5 bases; unmatched junction bases: 10. This CDR3 spans 16 amino acids. Here the CDR3 reads CASSASGTGPTGELFF. In nucleotides, the CDR3 is TGTGCCAGCAGCGCATCCGGGACAGGCCCTACCGGGGAGCTGTTTTTT.

The rearrangement uses TRBV6-5 and TRBJ2-2, with D possibly TRBD1 on 6 matching bases. Germline lookup yields CDR1 MNHEY and CDR2 SVGAGI. The CDR3 extends over 16 amino acids. V was shortened by 4 bases and J by 3 bases, with 15 bases between the two germline ends. CDR3 nucleotides: TGTGCCAGCAGTTCGAGAGGACAGATCCACACCGGGGAGCTGTTTTTT. Its protein product is CASSSRGQIHTGELFF.

The chain carries TRBV19 and TRBJ2-3, with D unresolved. Trimming took off 5 bases at V and 3 bases at J, with 15 bases between the two ends. Germline CDR1 reads LNHDA; CDR2 reads SQIVND (reference sequence). This CDR3 spans 15 amino acids. CDR3 region: CASSQSSISTDTQYF. CDR3 DNA sequence: TGTGCCAGTAGTCAGTCCTCCATTTCAACAGATACGCAGTATTTT.

The genes are TRBV7-9 and TRBJ2-3, with TRBD2 identical over 13 bases. V was pared by 4 bases and J by 3 bases, with 13 bases of the junction left unmatched. Germline-derived CDR1 and CDR2 are SEHNR and FQNEAQ (reference sequence). The CDR3 has 19 residues. CDR3 in DNA: TGTGCCAGCAGCTCCGGGACTAGCGGGACCTACCAGGGGACAGATACGCAGTATTTT. This sequence encodes CASSSGTSGTYQGTDTQYF.

On this clone itself: This sample includes further DNA sequences coding for the same CDR3. V usage is TRBV5-1 and J usage is TRBJ1-5; tentative D call: TRBD1 (5 bases). The CDR3 runs 13 residues. Trimming cost V 3 bases and J 5 bases, with 9 bases left between them. The germline V gene has CDR1 SGHRS and CDR2 YFSETQ. The CDR3 sequence is CASSSGPDQPQHF. As DNA, the CDR3 is TGCGCCAGCAGCTCAGGGCCAGATCAGCCCCAGCATTTT.

The chain couples TRBV30 to TRBJ1-2; D unresolved. Germline lookup yields CDR1 GTSNPN and CDR2 SVGIG (reference sequence). V lost 0 bases and J 4 bases, leaving 9 bases between the germline ends. The CDR3 covers 13 residues. CDR3 in amino acids: CAWSVLRTYGYTF. The DNA for the CDR3 is TGTGCCTGGAGTGTATTGCGGACCTATGGCTACACCTTC.

The DNA for the CDR3 is TGTGCCAGCTCAGCGGGGACAGGGGGCCGCGCAGATACGCAGTATTTT. This codes for CASSAGTGGRADTQYF. V is TRBV18 and J is TRBJ2-3, with TRBD1 matching over 12 bases. The CDR3 covers 16 residues. From germline, CDR1 is KGHSH and CDR2 LQKENI. V was clipped by 5 bases and J by 4 bases; unmatched bases: 7.

The chain employs TRBV6-5 and TRBJ2-5; D is unclear. The CDR3 spans 15 residues. From germline, CDR1 is MNHEY and CDR2 SVGAGI. The ends were cut back, 4 bases at V and 9 bases at J, with 21 bases in the middle. The CDR3 region has the DNA TGTGCCAGCAGTTCCACCCTCGGCGCATCGCTCTCCCAGTACTTC. This gives the protein CASSSTLGASLSQYF.